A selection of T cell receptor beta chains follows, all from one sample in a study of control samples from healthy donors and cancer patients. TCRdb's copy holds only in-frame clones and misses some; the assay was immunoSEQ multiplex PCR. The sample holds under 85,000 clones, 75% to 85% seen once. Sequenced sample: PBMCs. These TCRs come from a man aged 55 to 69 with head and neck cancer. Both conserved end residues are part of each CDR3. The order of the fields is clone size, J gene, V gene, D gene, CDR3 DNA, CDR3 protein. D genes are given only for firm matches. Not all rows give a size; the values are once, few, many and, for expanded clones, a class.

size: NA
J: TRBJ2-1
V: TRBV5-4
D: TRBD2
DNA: TGTGCCAGCAGCGGGGGGGTTACTAGCGGGACCTACAATGAGCAGTTCTTC
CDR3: CASSGGVTSGTYNEQFF

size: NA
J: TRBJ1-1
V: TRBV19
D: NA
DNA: TGTGCCAGCAGCGACAGGCCGAACACTGAAGCTTTCTTT
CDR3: CASSDRPNTEAFF

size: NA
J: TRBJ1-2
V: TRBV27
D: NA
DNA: TGTGCCAGCAGTTTTAACAGAGGTACTTCGGGCTACACCTTC
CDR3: CASSFNRGTSGYTF

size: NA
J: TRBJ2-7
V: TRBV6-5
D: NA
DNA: TGTGCCAGCAGTTACACGGGCCCCTCAAGACACGAGCAGTACTTC
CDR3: CASSYTGPSRHEQYF

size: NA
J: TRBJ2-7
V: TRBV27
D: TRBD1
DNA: TGTGCCAGCAGTTTTCAAGGCGACAGGGTGTACGAGCAGTACTTC
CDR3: CASSFQGDRVYEQYF

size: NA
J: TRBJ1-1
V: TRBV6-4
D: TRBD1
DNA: TGTGCCAGCAGTGAAGGACAGGGGACTGAAGCTTTCTTT
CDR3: CASSEGQGTEAFF

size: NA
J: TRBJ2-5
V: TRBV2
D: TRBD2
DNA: TGTGCCAGCGCTTTGGGCCTAGCGGCTCTGGAGACCCAGTACTTC
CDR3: CASALGLAALETQYF

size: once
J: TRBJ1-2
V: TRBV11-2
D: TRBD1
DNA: TGTGCCAGCAGCAGAGGGGCAGGGGGGAATGGCTACACCTTC
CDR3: CASSRGAGGNGYTF

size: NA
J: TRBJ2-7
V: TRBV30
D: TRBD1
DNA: TGTGCCTGGAGTGTCGGGACAGGGGGATACGAGCAGTACTTC
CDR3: CAWSVGTGGYEQYF

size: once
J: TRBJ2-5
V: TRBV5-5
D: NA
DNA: TGTGCCAGCAGCTTTCTAGCATCGGCAGGCCAAGAGACCCAGTACTTC
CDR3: CASSFLASAGQETQYF

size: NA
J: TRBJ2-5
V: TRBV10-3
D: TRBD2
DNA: TGTGCCATCAGTGGAACTAGCGGGGGGATTCGGGAGACCCAGTACTTC
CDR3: CAISGTSGGIRETQYF

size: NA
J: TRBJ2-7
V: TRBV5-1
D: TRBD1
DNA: TGCGCCAGCAGCCCGACAGGGGGCGCCTCCTACGAGCAGTACTTC
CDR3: CASSPTGGASYEQYF

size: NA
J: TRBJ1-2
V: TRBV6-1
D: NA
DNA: TGTGCCAGCAGTGACAACTATGGCTACACCTTC
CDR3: CASSDNYGYTF

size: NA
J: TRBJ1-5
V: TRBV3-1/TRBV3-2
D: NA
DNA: TGTGCCAGCAGCCTTGGTGGGATGGTGGGCAATCAGCCCCAGCATTTT
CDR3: CASSLGGMVGNQPQHF

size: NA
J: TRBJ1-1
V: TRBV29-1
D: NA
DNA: TGCAGCGTGGGGCGAGGGGGTAACACTGAAGCTTTCTTT
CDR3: CSVGRGGNTEAFF

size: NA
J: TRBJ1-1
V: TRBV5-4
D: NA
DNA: TGTGCCAGCAGCTCTGACCTAGGGAACACTGAAGCTTTCTTT
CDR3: CASSSDLGNTEAFF

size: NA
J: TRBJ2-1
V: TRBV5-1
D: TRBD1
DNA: TGCGCCAGCAGCACGGGACAGGGCTACAATGAGCAGTTCTTC
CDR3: CASSTGQGYNEQFF

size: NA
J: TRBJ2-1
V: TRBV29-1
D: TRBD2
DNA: TGCAGCGTTGGGGGCGGGAGCTCCTACAATGAGCAGTTCTTC
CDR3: CSVGGGSSYNEQFF

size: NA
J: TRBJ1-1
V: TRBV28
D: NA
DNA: TGTGCCAGCAGTTTCCTTAGCAAACGGCTCGATACTGAAGCTTTCTTT
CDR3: CASSFLSKRLDTEAFF

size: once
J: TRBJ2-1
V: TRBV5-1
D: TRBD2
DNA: TGCGCCAGCAGCTTGTGGGGGGGCCAGACTAGCGGAGAACACTACAATGAGCAGTTCTTC
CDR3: CASSLWGGQTSGEHYNEQFF

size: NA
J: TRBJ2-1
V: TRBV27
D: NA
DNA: TGTGCCAGCAGTTTATCGGAGCCCTACAATGAGCAGTTCTTC
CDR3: CASSLSEPYNEQFF

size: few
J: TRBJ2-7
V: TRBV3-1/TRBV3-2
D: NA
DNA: TGTGCCAGCAGCCTACAGGGTGCCTCCTACGAGCAGTACTTC
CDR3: CASSLQGASYEQYF

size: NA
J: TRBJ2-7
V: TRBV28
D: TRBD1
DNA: TGTGCCAGCAGCACTTACACCTGGGACAGGGGGTTCGGGCGGACCGCCTACGAGCAGTACTTC
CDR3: CASSTYTWDRGFGRTAYEQYF

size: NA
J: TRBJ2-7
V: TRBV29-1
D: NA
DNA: TGCAGCGTTGTTTACAACCTCCCCCACGAGCAGTACTTC
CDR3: CSVVYNLPHEQYF

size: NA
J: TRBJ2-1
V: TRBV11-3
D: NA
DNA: TGTGCCAGCAGCTTAGGGGCAGCGAACAATGAGCAGTTCTTC
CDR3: CASSLGAANNEQFF

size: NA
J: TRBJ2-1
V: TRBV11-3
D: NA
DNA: TGTGCCAGCAGCAACGACGGACCCTCCTACAATGAGCAGTTCTTC
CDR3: CASSNDGPSYNEQFF

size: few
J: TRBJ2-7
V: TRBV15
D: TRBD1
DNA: TGTGCCACCAGCAGAGATTTTGGGACAGGGGGTAGATTTACCTACGAGCAGTACTTC
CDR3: CATSRDFGTGGRFTYEQYF

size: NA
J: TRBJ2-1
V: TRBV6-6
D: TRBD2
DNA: TGTGCCAGCAGTTACTCTAGCGGGAGAAATGAGCAGTTCTTC
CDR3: CASSYSSGRNEQFF

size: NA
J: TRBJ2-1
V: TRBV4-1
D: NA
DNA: TGCGCCAGCAGCCGTTTTGGGGGTCCCTCCTACAATGAGCAGTTCTTC
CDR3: CASSRFGGPSYNEQFF

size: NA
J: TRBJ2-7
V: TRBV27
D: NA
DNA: TGTGCCAGCAGCCCTGGACGGATCTACGAGCAGTACTTC
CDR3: CASSPGRIYEQYF

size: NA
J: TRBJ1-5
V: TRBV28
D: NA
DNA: TGTGCCAGCAGCCTAAGCTGGAATCAGCCCCAGCATTTT
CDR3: CASSLSWNQPQHF

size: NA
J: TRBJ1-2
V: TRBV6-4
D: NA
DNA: TGTGCCAGCAGTGACTCAAATAGGGGAGCTGATGGCTACACCTTC
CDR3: CASSDSNRGADGYTF

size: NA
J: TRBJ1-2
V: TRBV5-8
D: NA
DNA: TGTGCCAGCAGATTAACCGGGGGCGTTGCTCATGGCTACACCTTC
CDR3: CASRLTGGVAHGYTF

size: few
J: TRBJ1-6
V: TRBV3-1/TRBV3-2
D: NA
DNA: TGTGCCAGCAGCCAAGAGACGGGGCTTAATAATTCACCCCTCCACTTT
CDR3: CASSQETGLNNSPLHF

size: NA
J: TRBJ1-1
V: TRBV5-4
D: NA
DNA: TGTGCCAGCAGCTTGACCCCTAACACTGAAGCTTTCTTT
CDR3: CASSLTPNTEAFF

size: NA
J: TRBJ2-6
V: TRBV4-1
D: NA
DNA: TGCGCCAGCAGCCAACGATCTGGGGCCAACGTCCTGACTTTC
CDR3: CASSQRSGANVLTF

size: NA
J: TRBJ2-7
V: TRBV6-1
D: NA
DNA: TGTGCCAGCAGTGAACCTGAGACCTACGAGCAGTACTTC
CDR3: CASSEPETYEQYF

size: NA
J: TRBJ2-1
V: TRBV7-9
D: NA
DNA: TGTGCCAGCAGCTCCTGGGCCCTCCCGGTCAATGAGCAGTTCTTC
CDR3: CASSSWALPVNEQFF

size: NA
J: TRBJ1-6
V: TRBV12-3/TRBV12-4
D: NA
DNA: TGTGCCAGCAGTTGGGGTAATTCACCCCTCCACTTT
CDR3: CASSWGNSPLHF

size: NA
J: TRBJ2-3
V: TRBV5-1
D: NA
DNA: TGCGCCAGCAGCTTGGCTTTGATGCCGGGGGCGAGCACAGATACGCAGTATTTT
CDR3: CASSLALMPGASTDTQYF

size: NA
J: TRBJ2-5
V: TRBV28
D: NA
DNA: TGTGCCAGCAGTTCCGGGGCCACAATCCAAGAGACCCAGTACTTC
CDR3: CASSSGATIQETQYF

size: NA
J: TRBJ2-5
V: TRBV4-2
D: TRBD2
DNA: TGTGCCAGCAGCCAAGGGACTAGCGGGAGGCAAGAGACCCAGTACTTC
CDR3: CASSQGTSGRQETQYF

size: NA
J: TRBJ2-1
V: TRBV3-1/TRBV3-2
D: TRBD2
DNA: TGTGTCAGCAGCCAAGTCAAGACTAGCGGGAGGGCCGGTGAGCAGTTCTTC
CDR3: CVSSQVKTSGRAGEQFF

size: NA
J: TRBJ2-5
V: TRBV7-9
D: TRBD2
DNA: TGTGCCAGCGCTGCGGGACTAGCGGGAGGTTTGCGAGAGACCCAGTACTTC
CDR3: CASAAGLAGGLRETQYF

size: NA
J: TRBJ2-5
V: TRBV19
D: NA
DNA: TGTGCCAGTAGTGCGGATCAGGGGACCCAGTACTTC
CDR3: CASSADQGTQYF

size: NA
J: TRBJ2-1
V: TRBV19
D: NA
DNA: TGTGCCAGTAGTACCCTCGGTTGGAACAATGAGCAGTTCTTC
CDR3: CASSTLGWNNEQFF

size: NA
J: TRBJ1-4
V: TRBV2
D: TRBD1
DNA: TGTGCCAGCCTAAAACAGGGGTTGAGTGAAAAACTGTTTTTT
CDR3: CASLKQGLSEKLFF

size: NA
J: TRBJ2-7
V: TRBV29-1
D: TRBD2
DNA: TGCAGCGTTGAAAAGCGGGAGGCCCCCTACGAGCAGTGCTTC
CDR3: CSVEKREAPYEQCF

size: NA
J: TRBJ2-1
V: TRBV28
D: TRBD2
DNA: TGTGCCAGCAGTTCGACTCCTAGCGGGAGATACAATGAGCAGTTCTTC
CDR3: CASSSTPSGRYNEQFF

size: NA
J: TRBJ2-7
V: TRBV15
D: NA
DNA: TGTGCCACCAGCAGAGAACTGTGGGGGGCTGGGGGGGCCGAGCAGTACTTC
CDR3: CATSRELWGAGGAEQYF

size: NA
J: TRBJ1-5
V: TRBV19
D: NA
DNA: TGTGCCAGTAGTATAGGGGGGGGCTTAGGTCAGCCCCAGCATTTT
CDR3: CASSIGGGLGQPQHF

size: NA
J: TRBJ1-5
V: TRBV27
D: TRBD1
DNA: TGTGCCAGCAGGTGGACAGGACTTAGCAATCAGCCCCAGCATTTT
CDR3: CASRWTGLSNQPQHF

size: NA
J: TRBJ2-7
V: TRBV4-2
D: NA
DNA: TGTGCCAGCAGCCAAATAATACTAGCATCCCACGAGCAGTACTTC
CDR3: CASSQIILASHEQYF

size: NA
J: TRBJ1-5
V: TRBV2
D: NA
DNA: TGTGCCAGCAGTGGGTATAGCAATCAGCCCCAGCATTTT
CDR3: CASSGYSNQPQHF

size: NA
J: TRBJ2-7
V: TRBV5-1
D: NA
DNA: TGCGCCAGCTCCTTGACAGGCCTCTCCTACGAGCAGTACTTC
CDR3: CASSLTGLSYEQYF

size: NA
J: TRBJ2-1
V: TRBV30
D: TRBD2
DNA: TGTGCCTGGATGGGCGGGAGGCGTCCCTACAATGAGCAGTTCTTC
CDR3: CAWMGGRRPYNEQFF

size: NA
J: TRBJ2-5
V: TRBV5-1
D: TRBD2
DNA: TGCGCCACCTCCGGGGGGAACCAAGAGACCCAGTACTTC
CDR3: CATSGGNQETQYF

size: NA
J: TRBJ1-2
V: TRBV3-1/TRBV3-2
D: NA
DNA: TGTGCCAGCAGCCAAGATTCACAGGCACGCAACTATGGCTACACCTTC
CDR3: CASSQDSQARNYGYTF

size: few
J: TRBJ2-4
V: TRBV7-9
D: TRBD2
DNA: TGTGCCAGCAGCTTAGGGGCGGGAGTAGCCAAAAACATTCAGTACTTC
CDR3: CASSLGAGVAKNIQYF